The clone carrying this T cell receptor (beta chain) was observed once. The source of the sample is a study of blood T cell repertoires in COVID-19. The overall study: Nucleic acid was either cDNA or gDNA, and it came from T cells, B-cell-depleted T cells, or PBMCs.

V was trimmed by 7 bases and J by 4 bases, leaving 11 bases between them. Germline V gene sequence: CDR1 LNHDA, CDR2 SQIVND (reference sequence). The CDR3 loop spans 14 amino acids. In the authors' workflow: Cell counts per sample came from amplifying reference gene primers. The method was immunoSEQ multiplex PCR; TCRdb's version includes in-frame clones alone and lacks a portion of them. The DNA was the basis for D and trimming; V, J and clone size are from that table. The table lists some 110,000 clones, 60% to 80% of them singletons. The sample consisted of peripheral blood. The TCR comes from a human donor with acute or convalescent COVID-19. The donor label of this sample is uncertain. The chain employs TRBV19 and TRBJ2-6; maybe TRBD1 (5 bases). The CDR3 nucleotides are TGTGCCAGTAAAGGGGCTCGCGGGGCCAACGTCCTGACTTTC. Protein product: CASKGARGANVLTF.